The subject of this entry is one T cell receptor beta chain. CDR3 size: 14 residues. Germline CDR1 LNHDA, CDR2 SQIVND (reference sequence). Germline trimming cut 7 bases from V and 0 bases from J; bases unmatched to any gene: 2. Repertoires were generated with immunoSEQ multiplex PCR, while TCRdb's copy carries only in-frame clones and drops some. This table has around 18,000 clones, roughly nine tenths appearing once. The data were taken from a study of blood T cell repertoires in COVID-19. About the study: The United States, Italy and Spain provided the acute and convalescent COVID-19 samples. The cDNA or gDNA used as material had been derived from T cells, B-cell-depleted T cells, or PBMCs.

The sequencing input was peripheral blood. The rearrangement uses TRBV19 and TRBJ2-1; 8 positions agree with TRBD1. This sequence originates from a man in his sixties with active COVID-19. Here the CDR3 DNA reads TGTGCCAGTAATCAGGGGGCCTCCTACAATGAGCAGTTCTTC. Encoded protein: CASNQGASYNEQFF.